This section outlines one TCR beta chain sequence together with its context. The antigen this receptor binds is unknown. No base-level quality is on record; no much larger clone is a single base apart. The immunoSEQ Assay, a bias-controlled multiplex PCR, was used to amplify TCRbeta CDR3 regions from genomic DNA. The authors' analysis ran thus. The number of nucleated cells in each sample was estimated from the amplification of reference gene primers within the assay. Sequence reads were collapsed and filtered to measure the absolute abundance of every unique TCRbeta CDR3 rearrangement. For each sample, productive Simpson clonality was calculated by taking the square root of Simpson's diversity index across productive rearrangements. Here the immuneACCESS table is served through TCRdb, limited to in-frame sequences with V and J called. Missing clones are a known gap in these copies; in checked studies unresolved V genes cover under half, and the rest lacks a known reason. For V, J and clone size, that table is used; D and trimming come from the DNA. The sample contains about 190,000 clones, roughly 89% of them found a single time. The ten largest clones represent 0.5% to 0.75% of the sample.

The data were obtained in a study of blood T cell repertoires in COVID-19 (dated by TCRdb to about 2020). Looking at the study overall: Collaborator samples came from the United States, Italy and Spain and covered acute and convalescent phases of COVID-19. A freely available public database, intended as a resource for researchers studying the immune response to SARS-CoV-2, is where the repertoires were released. A de-identified subject ID, COVID-19 status, age in years and sex were almost always included in the sample metadata. Samples were obtained from the ongoing ImmuneRACE study (first 160 participants) and from 1,254 subjects provided by 6 global collaborators. The dataset comprised deeply sampled blood TCRbeta repertoires from subjects exposed to, actively infected with, or recovered from COVID-19. HLA class I and class II types, where available, came from metadata supplied by the sample provider rather than from assay-based typing. The material from the prospective study consisted of cDNA or gDNA derived from T cells, B-cell-depleted T cells, or PBMCs. Beyond this particular receptor, the publication reports: Clinical and demographic metadata were provided uncurated, with the amount varying by source and participant.

The collaborating institutions used their own protocols to collect whole blood in K2EDTA tubes. For TCRbeta analysis, collaborator samples were shipped as frozen whole blood, as isolated PBMCs, or as DNA extracted from either sample type. Sequenced material: peripheral blood. The sequence was obtained from a man aged 50-60 years with acute or convalescent COVID-19.

The nucleotide sequence reads as follows: TGTGCCAGCAGCGCAGACAGGGGTAACACAGATACGCAGTATTTT. It translates to CASSADRGNTDTQYF. The sequence is built from TRBV9 and TRBJ2-3, with TRBD1 matching 8 junction bases. Relative to germline, V is missing 3 bases and J is missing 2 bases, with 5 bases of the junction outside any gene match. The germline V gene provides CDR1 SGDLS and CDR2 YYNGEE. From its cysteine to its phenylalanine, the CDR3 spans 15 amino acids. Only the CDR3 DNA stays, 45 bases, in frame from base 1.